This entry lists 9 T cell receptor beta chains sequenced from one sample in a study of blood T cell repertoires in COVID-19 (dated by TCRdb to 2018 to 2021). Receptors were amplified or captured by the immunoSEQ multiplex PCR assay. This is the immuneACCESS table as TCRdb keeps it, with only in-frame sequences that have V and J called. A part of the clones is gone; compared with another copy, unresolved V genes explain less than half, and the rest is unexplained. Recorded for this sample are over 130,000 clones; around 87% of them occurred a single time. The ten largest clonotypes hold under 7% of the sample. What was sequenced was peripheral blood. The receptors were gathered from a human donor in a cohort sampled during active COVID-19.

The chain employs TRBV3-1 (or the pseudogene TRBV3-2) and TRBJ2-1, with 10 bases lining up with TRBD2. CDR1 is LGHDT, CDR2 YNNKEL, per germline (reference sequence). This CDR3 is 18 amino acids long. The J segment lost 0 bases and the V segment lost 0 bases, leaving 5 bases of the junction unmatched. CDR3 sequence (DNA): TGTGCCAGCAGCCAAGAATGGGCTAGCGGGAGCTCCTACAATGAGCAGTTCTTC. This sequence encodes CASSQEWASGSSYNEQFF.

This chain's CDR3 is CASSPWGVTSPLHF. For the CDR3, the DNA is TGTGCCAGCAGCCCGTGGGGGGTTACTTCACCCCTCCACTTT. The V gene is TRBV5-6, the J gene TRBJ1-6; D might be TRBD1 (5 bases). The germline V gene encodes CDR1 SGHDT and CDR2 YYEEEE. This CDR3 has 14 amino acids. The ends were cut back, 4 bases at V and 9 bases at J, with 14 bases in the middle.

The chain is built from TRBV5-6 and TRBJ1-6; D is undetermined. The CDR3 totals 13 residues. The V end lost 0 bases, the J end lost 6 bases, and 4 bases lay between the germline ends. Looked up from germline, CDR1 is SGHDT and CDR2 is YYEEEE. Written as DNA, the CDR3 is TGTGCCAGCAGCTTGGGCAGTAATTCACCCCTCCACTTT. This gives the protein CASSLGSNSPLHF.

The rearrangement uses TRBV10-3 and TRBJ2-2; the D gene is possibly TRBD2 (6 bases). CDR1 ENHRY and CDR2 SYGVKD come from the germline V gene. The CDR3 runs to 15 residues. V lost 6 bases, J lost 2 bases, and 13 bases lay in between. The CDR3 sequence is CAIREGQANTGELFF. In nucleotides, the CDR3 is TGTGCCATCAGGGAGGGGCAGGCTAACACCGGGGAGCTGTTTTTT.

The rearrangement joins TRBV5-6 to TRBJ2-1; 10 positions match TRBD2. With 0 bases clipped from V and 4 bases from J, the junction kept 4 bases outside the gene matches. Germline V lookup: CDR1 SGHDT, CDR2 YYEEEE. The CDR3 extends over 16 amino acids. CDR3 protein: CASSLATSGIYNEQFF. Here the CDR3 DNA reads TGTGCCAGCAGCTTGGCTACTAGCGGGATATACAATGAGCAGTTCTTC.

This clone was picked up one time. CDR3 sequence (DNA): TGTGCCAGCAGTTTCGGGGGTGGAGATACGCAGTATTTT. Translating gives CASSFGGGDTQYF. J is TRBJ2-3 and V is TRBV27, with D tentatively TRBD2 (6 bases). Germline values: CDR1 MNHEY, CDR2 SMNVEV (reference sequence). The CDR3 covers 13 residues. Trimming took off 3 bases at V and 5 bases at J, with 9 bases between the two ends.

This clone came up once. The gene calls are TRBV28 and TRBJ1-2; the D gene is possibly TRBD1 (5 bases). CDR1 and CDR2 from the germline V gene are MDHEN and SYDVKM. Between the trimmed V and J ends, which lost 6 bases and 5 bases, there was a span of 10 bases. The CDR3 is made up of 12 amino acids. CDR3 coding DNA: TGTGCCAGCAGACAGGCCCTTTATGGCTACACCTTC. Its protein product is CASRQALYGYTF.

This clone was seen only once. The V call is TRBV4-1, the J call TRBJ2-1; 10 bases map to TRBD1. Germline lookup yields CDR1 MGHRA and CDR2 YSYEKL. The CDR3 runs to 16 residues. With V trimmed by 5 bases and J by 7 bases, 11 bases remained unmatched. In DNA form, the CDR3 reads TGCGCCAGCAGCAAAACGTCCGGGACAGGGGAGAATGAGCAGTTCTTC. As protein: CASSKTSGTGENEQFF.

The chain employs TRBV10-1 and TRBJ2-5, with D possibly being TRBD2 (6 bases). The length of the CDR3 is 15 residues. Looked up from germline, CDR1 is WNHNN and CDR2 is SYGVQD (reference sequence). V lost 2 bases and J 1 base, leaving 11 bases between the germline ends. DNA for the CDR3: TGCGCCAGCAGTGAGGATCGGGGGACCCAAGAGACCCAGTACTTC. It codes for CASSEDRGTQETQYF.